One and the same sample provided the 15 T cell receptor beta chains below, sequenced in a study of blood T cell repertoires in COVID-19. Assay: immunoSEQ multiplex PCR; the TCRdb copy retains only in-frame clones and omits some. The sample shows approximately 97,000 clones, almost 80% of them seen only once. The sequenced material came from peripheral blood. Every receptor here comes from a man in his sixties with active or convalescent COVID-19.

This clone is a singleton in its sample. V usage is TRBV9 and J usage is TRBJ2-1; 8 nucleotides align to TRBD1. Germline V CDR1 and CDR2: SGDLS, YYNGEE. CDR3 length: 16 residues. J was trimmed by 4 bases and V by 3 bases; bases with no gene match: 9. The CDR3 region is CASSASGGQAYNEQFF. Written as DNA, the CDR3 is TGTGCCAGCAGCGCATCTGGGGGACAGGCGTACAATGAGCAGTTCTTC. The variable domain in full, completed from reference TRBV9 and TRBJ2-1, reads DSGVTQTPKHLITATGQRVTLRCSPRSGDLSVYWYQQSLDQGLQFLIQYYNGEERAKGNILERFSAQQFPDLHSELNLSSLELGDSALYFCASSASGGQAYNEQFFGPGTRLTVL.

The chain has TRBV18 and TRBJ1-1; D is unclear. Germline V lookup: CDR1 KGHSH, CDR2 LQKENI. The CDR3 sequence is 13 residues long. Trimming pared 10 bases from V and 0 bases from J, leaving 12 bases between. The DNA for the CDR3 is TGTGCCACCTCTTCAGGTATGAACACTGAAGCTTTCTTT. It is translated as CATSSGMNTEAFF.

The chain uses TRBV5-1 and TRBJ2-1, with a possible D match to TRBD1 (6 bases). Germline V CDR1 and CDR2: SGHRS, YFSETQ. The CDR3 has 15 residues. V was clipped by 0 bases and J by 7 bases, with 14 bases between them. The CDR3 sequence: CASSLEQGVGNEQFF. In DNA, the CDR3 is TGCGCCAGCAGCTTGGAACAGGGTGTGGGTAATGAGCAGTTCTTC.

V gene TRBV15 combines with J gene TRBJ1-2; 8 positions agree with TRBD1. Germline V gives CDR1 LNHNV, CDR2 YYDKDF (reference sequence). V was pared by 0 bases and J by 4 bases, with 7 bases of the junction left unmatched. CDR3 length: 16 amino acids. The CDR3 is CATSRDSGGASYGYTF. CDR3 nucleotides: TGTGCCACCAGCAGAGATTCAGGGGGCGCCTCCTATGGCTACACCTTC.

In nucleotides, the CDR3 is TGTGCCTGGGGGCGGGGGGTTCTCGCTGAAGCTTTCTTT. Translating it yields CAWGRGVLAEAFF. The rearrangement joins TRBV30 to TRBJ1-1; D is possibly TRBD1 (5 bases). Germline loops: CDR1 GTSNPN, CDR2 SVGIG (reference sequence). V was shortened by 5 bases and J by 6 bases, with 16 bases between the two germline ends. The CDR3 runs 13 residues.

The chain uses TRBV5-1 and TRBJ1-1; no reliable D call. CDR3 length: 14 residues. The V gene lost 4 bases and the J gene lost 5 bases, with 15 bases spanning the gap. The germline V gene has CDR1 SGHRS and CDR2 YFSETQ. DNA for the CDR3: TGCGCCAGCAGCCCGATCGTCCGGGGAACTGAAGCTTTCTTT. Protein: CASSPIVRGTEAFF.

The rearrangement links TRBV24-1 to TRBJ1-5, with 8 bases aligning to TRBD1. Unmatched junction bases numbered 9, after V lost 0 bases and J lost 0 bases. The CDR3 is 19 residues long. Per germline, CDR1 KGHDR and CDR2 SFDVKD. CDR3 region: CATSDLKQGELSSNQPQHF. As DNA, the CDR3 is TGTGCCACCAGTGATTTGAAACAGGGGGAACTATCTAGCAATCAGCCCCAGCATTTT.

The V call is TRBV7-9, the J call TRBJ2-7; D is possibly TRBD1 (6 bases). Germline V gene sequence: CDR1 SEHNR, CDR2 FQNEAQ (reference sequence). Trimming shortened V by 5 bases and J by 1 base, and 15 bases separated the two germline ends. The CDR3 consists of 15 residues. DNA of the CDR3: TGTGCCAGCAGCCACTGGGGACAAGTTTCCTACGAGCAGTACTTC. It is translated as CASSHWGQVSYEQYF.

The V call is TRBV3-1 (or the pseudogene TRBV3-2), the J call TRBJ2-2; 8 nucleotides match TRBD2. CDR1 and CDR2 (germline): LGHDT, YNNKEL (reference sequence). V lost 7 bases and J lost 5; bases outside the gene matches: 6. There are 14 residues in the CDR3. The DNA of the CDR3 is TGTGCCAGCACGAGCGGGAGTTCGACCGGGGAGCTGTTTTTT. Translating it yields CASTSGSSTGELFF.

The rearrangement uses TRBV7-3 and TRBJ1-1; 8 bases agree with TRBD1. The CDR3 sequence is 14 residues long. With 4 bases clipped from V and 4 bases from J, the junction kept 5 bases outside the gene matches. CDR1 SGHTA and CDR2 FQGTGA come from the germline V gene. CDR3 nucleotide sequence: TGTGCCAGCAGCTCGACAGGGGTGGGCACTGAAGCTTTCTTT. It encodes CASSSTGVGTEAFF.

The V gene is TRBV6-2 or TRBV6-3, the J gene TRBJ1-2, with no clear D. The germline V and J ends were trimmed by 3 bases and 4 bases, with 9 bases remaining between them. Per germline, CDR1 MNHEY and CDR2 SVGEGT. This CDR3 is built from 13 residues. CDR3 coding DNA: TGTGCCAGCAGTTATCTGGGCATCTATGGCTACACCTTC. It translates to CASSYLGIYGYTF.

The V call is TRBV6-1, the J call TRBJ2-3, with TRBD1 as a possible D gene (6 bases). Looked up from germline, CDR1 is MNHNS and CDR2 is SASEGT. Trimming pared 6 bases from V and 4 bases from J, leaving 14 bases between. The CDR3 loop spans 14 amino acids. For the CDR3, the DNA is TGTGCCAGCAGACCACCTCAGGGGTCAGATACGCAGTATTTT. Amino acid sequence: CASRPPQGSDTQYF.

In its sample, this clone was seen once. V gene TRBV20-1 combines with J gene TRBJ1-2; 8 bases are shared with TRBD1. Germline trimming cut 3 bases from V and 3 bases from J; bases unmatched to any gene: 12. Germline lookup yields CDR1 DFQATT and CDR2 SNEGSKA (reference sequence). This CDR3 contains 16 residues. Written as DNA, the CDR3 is TGCAGTGCTAGTCCCCCCGTTGGACAGGGCCACTATGGCTACACCTTC. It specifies CSASPPVGQGHYGYTF.

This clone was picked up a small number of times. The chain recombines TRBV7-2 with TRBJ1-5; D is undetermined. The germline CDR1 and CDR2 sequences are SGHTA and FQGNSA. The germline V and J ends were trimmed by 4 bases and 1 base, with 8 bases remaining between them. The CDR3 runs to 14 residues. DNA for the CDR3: TGTGCCAGCAGCTCCCTTGGCAGCAATCAGCCCCAGCATTTT. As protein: CASSSLGSNQPQHF.

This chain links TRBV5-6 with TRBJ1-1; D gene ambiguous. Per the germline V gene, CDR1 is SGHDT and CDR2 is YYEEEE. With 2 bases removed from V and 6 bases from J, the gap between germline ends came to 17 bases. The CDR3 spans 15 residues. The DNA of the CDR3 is TGTGCCAGCAGCTTATCCACAGCCTCCGGGGCTGAAGCTTTCTTT. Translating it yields CASSLSTASGAEAFF.